The next 25 T cell receptor beta chains were all read from a single sample in a study of blood T cells in healthy people across ages. The authors ran a second PCR of 7 to 11 cycles using a sample-barcoded 5' primer and a J-beta primer mix. TCRdb processed the 5' RACE reads anew with MiXCR; each CDR3 protein has one entry. The table shows approximately 880,000 distinct CDR3 sequences, with roughly 52% occurring only once. Sequenced material: blood. These receptors came from a man aged 25 to 40 in good health.

Only a few counts were recorded for this clonotype. The chain employs TRBV4-1 and TRBJ2-3, with 13 bases lining up with TRBD2. CDR1 and CDR2 from the germline V gene are MGHRA and YSYEKL. The CDR3 sequence is 16 residues long. V trimming: 2 bases; J trimming: 4 bases; junction bases outside the gene matches: 3. The CDR3 loop is CASSQWTSGGSDTQYF. In DNA form, the CDR3 reads TGCGCCAGCAGCCAATGGACTAGCGGGGGTTCAGATACGCAGTATTTT.

This clonotype was detected a few times. This rearrangement joins TRBV4-1 to TRBJ1-1, with a tentative D call TRBD1 (6 bases). CDR1 and CDR2 (germline): MGHRA, YSYEKL. The CDR3 is 13 residues long. V lost 5 bases, J lost 8 bases, and 15 bases lay in between. The CDR3 reads CASSKRTAHEAFF. CDR3 nucleotides: TGCGCCAGCAGCAAACGGACAGCCCACGAAGCTTTCTTT.

Concerning this clonotype itself: The junction differs from germline at one of its ends, possibly a read error. V is TRBV2 and J is TRBJ1-4; D call uncertain. Germline loops: CDR1 SNHLY, CDR2 FYNNEI. The CDR3 consists of 11 residues. CDR3 bases: TGTACCAGCAGGAAGAATCGGGAACTGTTTTTT. Its translation: CTSRKNRELFF.

The chain uses TRBV10-1 and TRBJ2-5, with D perhaps TRBD1 (6 bases). V was trimmed by 3 bases and J by 2 bases, leaving 13 bases between them. The CDR3 is made up of 15 amino acids. From germline, CDR1 is WNHNN and CDR2 SYGVQD (reference sequence). The DNA of the CDR3 is TGCGCCAGCAGTGAACAGGGTGGTCGTCAAGAGACCCAGTACTTC. Residues: CASSEQGGRQETQYF.

This clonotype appeared a few times. The chain joins TRBV4-2 to TRBJ2-4; D is unclear. V lost 0 bases and J 1 base, leaving 7 bases between the germline ends. CDR3 length: 15 residues. CDR1 and CDR2 (germline): LGHNA, YNFKEQ. In DNA, the CDR3 is TGTGCCAGCAGCCAAGATAGGAATGCCAAAAACATTCAGTACTTC. Amino acid sequence: CASSQDRNAKNIQYF.

There are a few counts of this clonotype. The gene calls are TRBV4-1 and TRBJ2-5, with TRBD2 matching 11 bases. CDR1 and CDR2 (germline): MGHRA, YSYEKL. The CDR3 contains 17 residues. V gave up 1 base and J gave up 1 base; unmatched junction bases: 5. The CDR3 protein is CASSQGSLAGGQETQYF. The CDR3 DNA follows: TGCGCCAGCAGCCAAGGTTCCCTAGCGGGGGGCCAAGAGACCCAGTACTTC.

This chain links TRBV20-1 with TRBJ2-1; no definite D call. CDR3 size: 11 residues. Germline CDR1 DFQATT, CDR2 SNEGSKA (reference sequence). V was pared by 7 bases and J by 6 bases, with 10 bases between. The CDR3 coding sequence is TGCAGTGGGGTCCGGACCAATGAGCAGTTCTTC. The encoded protein is CSGVRTNEQFF.

In the case of this clonotype: This sequence may be a read error, since a much larger clone differs from it by one base. V gene TRBV28 combines with J gene TRBJ2-7; maybe TRBD1 (6 bases). Trimming shortened V by 8 bases and J by 0 bases, and 14 bases separated the two germline ends. This CDR3 has 14 residues. Germline CDR1 and CDR2: MDHEN and SYDVKM. The DNA for the CDR3 is TGTGCCAGCGGAAGACAGGTACACTCCTACGAGCAGTACTTC. Amino acids: CASGRQVHSYEQYF. Together with reference TRBV28 and TRBJ2-7, the CDR3 gives the full variable domain: DVKVTQSSRYLVKRTGEKVFLECVQDMDHENMFWYRQDPGLGLRLIYFSYDVKMKEKGDIPEGYSVSREKKERFSLILESASTNQTSMYLCASGRQVHSYEQYFGPGTRLTVT.

Notes on this clonotype: One base away lies a much larger clone, so this may be a sequencing read error. The chain employs TRBV7-3 and TRBJ2-3, with TRBD2 matching over 10 bases. This CDR3 spans 16 amino acids. Germline assignment: CDR1 SGHTA and CDR2 FQGTGA. The DNA for the CDR3 is TGTGCCGGCAGCTTACTGAGCGGGGGGGACACAGATACGCAGTATTTT. Translated, it gives CAGSLLSGGDTDTQYF.

This clonotype was recorded only once. The chain employs TRBV7-2 and TRBJ2-7, with no clear D. CDR3 length: 16 residues. Germline V CDR1 and CDR2: SGHTA, FQGNSA. V lost 2 bases to trimming and J lost 5 bases, with 19 bases between them. CDR3 loop: CASSLSGPPSPNEQYF. CDR3 in DNA: TGTGCCAGCAGCTTATCAGGCCCACCCTCTCCTAACGAGCAGTACTTC.

About this clonotype: The junction departs from germline at one end; a sequencing error may be responsible. The chain uses TRBV24-1 and TRBJ2-7; D is unclear. The DNA matches TRBJ2-5 better at its end, which makes the J call doubtful. This CDR3 region has 15 residues. The V gene's germline CDR1 is KGHDR and CDR2 SFDVKD. Written as DNA, the CDR3 is TGTGCCGCCAGTGATTTGGGAACAGAAGGAGAGACCCAGTACTTC. This gives the protein CAASDLGTEGETQYF.

This CDR3 reads CTSSPRHVNSYEQYF. The CDR3 nucleotides read TGTACCAGCAGCCCCCGACATGTGAACTCCTACGAGCAGTACTTC. The V and J genes are TRBV7-2 and TRBJ2-7; D remains ambiguous. V lost 5 bases and J lost 0, with 14 bases in between. CDR1 and CDR2 from the germline V gene are SGHTA and FQGNSA. This CDR3 is built from 15 residues.

The chain combines TRBV13 with TRBJ2-5; tentatively, D is TRBD1 or TRBD2 (5 bases each). Between the trimmed V and J ends, which lost 5 bases and 0 bases, there was a span of 13 bases. Germline CDR1 and CDR2: PRHDT and FYEKMQ (reference sequence). The CDR3 spans 15 residues. The CDR3 DNA follows: TGTGCCAGCAGCAAGCCGGGACGGTACCAAGAGACCCAGTACTTC. Translated, it gives CASSKPGRYQETQYF.

This clonotype was seen a handful of times. CDR3 protein: CASSSDRDGYTF. The CDR3 nucleotides are TGTGCCAGCAGTTCGGACAGGGATGGCTACACCTTC. The J gene is TRBJ1-2, the V gene TRBV28; TRBD1 agrees at 8 bases. Germline trimming cut 4 bases from V and 6 bases from J; bases unmatched to any gene: 1. From germline, CDR1 is MDHEN and CDR2 SYDVKM. The CDR3 runs to 12 residues.

The chain links TRBV20-1 to TRBJ1-3; no reliable D call. V lost 5 bases and J lost 0, with 17 bases in between. CDR1 DFQATT and CDR2 SNEGSKA come from the germline V gene (reference sequence). The CDR3 extends over 16 amino acids. The CDR3 coding sequence is TGCAGTGCTGATGCGGGCACGGGGATCTCTGGAAACACCATATATTTT. It specifies CSADAGTGISGNTIYF.

This rearrangement joins TRBV7-2 to TRBJ2-5, with 9 bases identical to TRBD2. J lost 11 bases, V lost 3 bases, and 16 bases had no gene match. The CDR3 sequence is 16 residues long. The V gene's germline CDR1 is SGHTA and CDR2 FQGNSA. CDR3 protein: CASSFLAGRINNEQYF. The CDR3 nucleotides are TGTGCCAGCAGCTTCCTAGCGGGGAGAATCAACAATGAGCAGTACTTC.

The chain couples TRBV20-1 to TRBJ2-7; no definite D call. The CDR3 is 14 amino acids. Trimming removed 4 bases from V and 0 bases from J, with 13 bases in between. The germline gives CDR1 DFQATT, CDR2 SNEGSKA (reference sequence). This chain's CDR3 is CSAKVGWDSYEQYF. In nucleotides, the CDR3 is TGCAGTGCTAAAGTGGGTTGGGACTCCTACGAGCAGTACTTC.

This clonotype came up many times. In DNA, the CDR3 is TGTGCCAGCAGTTTGTCGGATGAGCAGTTCTTC. This sequence encodes CASSLSDEQFF. The chain recombines TRBV7-9 with TRBJ2-1; D gene ambiguous. Germline loops: CDR1 SEHNR, CDR2 FQNEAQ (reference sequence). V lost 6 bases to trimming and J lost 8 bases, with 8 bases between them. The CDR3 length is 11 residues.

This clonotype was seen a handful of times. The chain links TRBV6-2 or TRBV6-3 to TRBJ2-1; D unclear. The germline V gene encodes CDR1 MNHEY and CDR2 SVGEGT. The length of the CDR3 is 13 residues. V was trimmed by 6 bases and J by 4 bases, leaving 10 bases between them. The CDR3 protein is CASRPTVYNEQFF. The CDR3 DNA sequence: TGTGCCAGCAGGCCGACCGTTTACAATGAGCAGTTCTTC.

The chain links TRBV30 to TRBJ1-5, with D possibly being TRBD1 (6 bases). Germline lookup yields CDR1 GTSNPN and CDR2 SVGIG (reference sequence). The CDR3 extends over 14 amino acids. Trimming left V 0 bases short and J 9 bases short, with 15 bases between. CDR3 in amino acids: CAWSVTQGFRPQHF. For the CDR3, the DNA is TGTGCCTGGAGTGTAACTCAGGGGTTTCGGCCCCAGCATTTT.

The chain is built from TRBV3-1 and TRBJ1-5, with D hard to call. CDR1 and CDR2 (germline): LGHDT, YNNKEL (reference sequence). Trimming left V 1 base short and J 0 bases short, with 4 bases between. CDR3 size: 14 residues. The CDR3 coding sequence is TGTGCCAGCAGCCAAGTAAATAGCAATCAGCCCCAGCATTTT. Its translation: CASSQVNSNQPQHF. The full variable domain, in which reference TRBV3-1 and TRBJ1-5 provide the parts outside the CDR3, is DTAVSQTPKYLVTQMGNDKSIKCEQNLGHDTMYWYKQDSKKFLKIMFSYNNKELIINETVPNRFSPKSPDKAHLNLHINSLELGDSAVYFCASSQVNSNQPQHFGDGTRLSIL.

The rearrangement uses TRBV7-2 and TRBJ1-2, with D possibly TRBD1 on 6 matching bases. The CDR3 consists of 16 residues. V was pared by 0 bases and J by 6 bases, with 17 bases between. From germline, CDR1 is SGHTA and CDR2 FQGNSA. CDR3 sequence reads: CASSLADNRVGDGYTF. DNA for the CDR3: TGTGCCAGCAGCTTAGCGGATAACAGGGTGGGTGATGGCTACACCTTC.

The V gene is TRBV2, the J gene TRBJ2-7; D is undetermined. V was cut by 2 bases and J by 0 bases, with 14 bases left in between. Germline V lookup: CDR1 SNHLY, CDR2 FYNNEI. This CDR3 has 16 amino acids. CDR3 sequence (DNA): TGTGCCAGCAGTGAACAAGGGCCCAAAAGCTCCTACGAGCAGTACTTC. It encodes CASSEQGPKSSYEQYF. Using reference TRBV2 and TRBJ2-7 for the parts outside the CDR3, the full variable domain is EPEVTQTPSHQVTQMGQEVILRCVPISNHLYFYWYRQILGQKVEFLVSFYNNEISEKSEIFDDQFSVERPDGSNFTLKIRSTKLEDSAMYFCASSEQGPKSSYEQYFGPGTRLTVT.

This clonotype was seen only a few times. This sequence joins TRBV29-1 and TRBJ2-7; D is unclear. CDR1 is SQVTM and CDR2 is ANQGSEA in the germline V gene. CDR3 length equals 11 residues. The chain's CDR3 is CSATWAYEQYF. In DNA, the CDR3 is TGCAGTGCTACGTGGGCCTACGAGCAGTACTTC.

This chain links TRBV4-3 with TRBJ1-2; no firm D call. V lost 0 bases and J 5 bases, leaving 13 bases between the germline ends. Germline lookup yields CDR1 LGHNA and CDR2 YSLEER. The CDR3 spans 15 residues. The CDR3 coding sequence is TGCGCCAGCAGCCAAGAGCGGTCGTTAGGATATGGCTACACCTTC. As protein: CASSQERSLGYGYTF.